This T cell receptor beta chain was sequenced in a study of blood T cell repertoires in COVID-19. Study in general: Italy, Spain and the United States were the sources of the convalescent and acute COVID-19 samples.

Per germline, CDR1 KGHDR and CDR2 SFDVKD. The V segment lost 4 bases and the J segment 4 bases; nucleotides outside the gene matches: 4. CDR3 size: 16 residues. Individuals aged roughly 18 to 95 years were recruited from around 22 US areas. Membership in each cohort depended on participant-reported clinical history. Per the original methods: Estimated nucleated cell counts came from reference gene primer amplification. The table came from immunoSEQ multiplex PCR; TCRdb's copy has only in-frame clones and leaves some out. The V and J calls and the clone size are those of that table, but D and trimming were determined from the DNA. The data hold about 250,000 clones, with approximately 88% observed a single time.

The sequence was obtained from a woman in her thirties or forties who had been exposed to COVID-19. The material sequenced was PBMCs or T cells enriched from blood (not recorded which). The chain combines TRBV24-1 with TRBJ2-1; 12 bases map to TRBD2. The CDR3 DNA is TGTGCCACCAGTGACCCAACTAGCGGGAGGTACAATGAGCAGTTCTTC. It specifies CATSDPTSGRYNEQFF.